Below, 25 T cell receptor beta chains from the same sample are listed, as sequenced in a study of high-grade serous ovarian cancer treatment subgroups. The tumor samples were collected prior to definitive surgery or chemotherapy. The assay was immunoSEQ multiplex PCR, and TCRdb's table has in-frame clones only and misses some. The sample lists about 16,000 clones; 73% were seen once. The sample was tumor tissue. Receptors originate from a human donor with high-grade serous ovarian cancer.

The chain's CDR3 is CASSLVPGTSGLRQETQYF. DNA for the CDR3: TGTGCCAGCAGCTTAGTTCCCGGGACTAGCGGTCTGAGACAAGAGACCCAGTACTTC. The rearrangement uses TRBV7-6 and TRBJ2-5; 11 bases map to TRBD2. In germline, CDR1 is SGHVS, CDR2 FNYEAQ. The V and J ends lost 1 base and 2 bases, in that order; junction bases with no gene match: 12. The CDR3 extends over 19 amino acids.

The chain links TRBV28 to TRBJ2-3, with 8 bases lining up with TRBD2. The germline V gene has CDR1 MDHEN and CDR2 SYDVKM. V gave up 5 bases and J gave up 6 bases; unmatched junction bases: 13. This CDR3 contains 16 residues. CDR3 amino acids: CASSTQRGRTGDTQYF. CDR3 coding DNA: TGTGCCAGCAGTACCCAGCGGGGGCGGACTGGGGATACGCAGTATTTT. The variable domain in full, with the rest retrieved from reference TRBV28 and TRBJ2-3, is DVKVTQSSRYLVKRTGEKVFLECVQDMDHENMFWYRQDPGLGLRLIYFSYDVKMKEKGDIPEGYSVSREKKERFSLILESASTNQTSMYLCASSTQRGRTGDTQYFGPGTRLTVL.

This clone appeared a single time. The gene calls are TRBV7-6 and TRBJ2-3; D is undetermined. Germline V gives CDR1 SGHVS, CDR2 FNYEAQ. The CDR3 spans 13 residues. V shed 1 base and J shed 6 bases, with 8 bases lying between them. CDR3 loop: CASSLDYGDTQYF. In DNA form, the CDR3 reads TGTGCCAGCAGCTTAGACTATGGGGATACGCAGTATTTT.

The table lists this clone with a few counts. The gene calls are TRBV7-6 and TRBJ2-7; tentatively, D is TRBD1 (6 bases). V was clipped by 6 bases and J by 3 bases, with 15 bases between them. CDR1 and CDR2 (germline): SGHVS, FNYEAQ. CDR3 length: 14 residues. The CDR3 sequence: CASRRQATGYEQYF. The CDR3 nucleotides read TGTGCCAGCAGGAGACAGGCAACGGGCTACGAGCAGTACTTC.

This clone was seen a single time. V is TRBV4-3 and J is TRBJ2-1; no definite D call. CDR1 LGHNA and CDR2 YSLEER come from the germline V gene. V was clipped by 1 base and J by 9 bases, with 13 bases between them. CDR3 size: 14 residues. Here the CDR3 DNA reads TGCGCCAGCAGCCAAGCCCCTTATAAGGGTGAGCAGTTCTTC. It is translated as CASSQAPYKGEQFF.

In DNA, the CDR3 is TGCGCCAGCAGCTTGTATCGGCCACACGAACGGAGGACTGAAGCTTTCTTT. Protein: CASSLYRPHERRTEAFF. The rearrangement uses TRBV5-1 and TRBJ1-1; D gene uncertain. The V gene lost 1 base and the J gene lost 5 bases, with 21 bases spanning the gap. The CDR3 extends over 17 amino acids. Germline V gene sequence: CDR1 SGHRS, CDR2 YFSETQ.

This clone was detected only a few times. The chain carries TRBV4-2 and TRBJ1-6; no firm D call. The CDR3 extends over 13 amino acids. Germline values: CDR1 LGHNA, CDR2 YNFKEQ. With 0 bases removed from V and 7 bases from J, the gap between germline ends came to 4 bases. The CDR3 sequence is CASSQEGNSPLHF. The CDR3 nucleotides read TGTGCCAGCAGCCAAGAAGGGAATTCACCCCTCCACTTT.

This clone showed up just a few times. The chain combines TRBV7-2 with TRBJ1-1; D is uncertain. The V end was cut by 1 base, the J end by 1 base, with 10 bases between. The CDR3 has 15 amino acids. The germline V gene has CDR1 SGHTA and CDR2 FQGNSA. The CDR3 bases are TGTGCCAGCAGCTTAGTATCTTCTACGAACACTGAAGCTTTCTTT. Amino acid sequence: CASSLVSSTNTEAFF.

This chain links TRBV5-1 with TRBJ2-5; 7 nucleotides line up with TRBD2. In germline, CDR1 is SGHRS, CDR2 YFSETQ. V shed 4 bases, J shed 4 bases, and the junction held 13 bases outside the gene matches. The CDR3 loop spans 16 amino acids. The CDR3 spells CASSRDLAVGGETQYF. In nucleotides, the CDR3 is TGCGCCAGCAGCCGAGATCTAGCGGTGGGGGGAGAGACCCAGTACTTC. Full variable domain (rest looked up from reference TRBV5-1 and TRBJ2-5): KAGVTQTPRYLIKTRGQQVTLSCSPISGHRSVSWYQQTPGQGLQFLFEYFSETQRNKGNFPGRFSGRQFSNSRSEMNVSTLELGDSALYLCASSRDLAVGGETQYFGPGTRLLVL.

This clone is a singleton in its sample. V is TRBV6-6 and J is TRBJ1-1; TRBD1 might be the D (6 bases). Germline V gives CDR1 MNHNY, CDR2 SVGAGI (reference sequence). The CDR3 is made up of 12 amino acids. The germline V and J ends were trimmed by 1 base and 11 bases, with 11 bases remaining between them. The CDR3: CASSYLQGKAFF. In DNA, the CDR3 is TGTGCCAGCAGTTACTTACAGGGTAAGGCTTTCTTT.

The chain recombines TRBV5-1 with TRBJ1-5, with TRBD1 as a possible D gene (5 bases). The CDR3 has 11 amino acids. Trimming took off 9 bases at V and 5 bases at J, with 9 bases between the two ends. Germline CDR1 is SGHRS and CDR2 is YFSETQ. The DNA for the CDR3 is TGCGCCAAGACAGTGTATCAGCCCCAGCATTTT. Its protein product is CAKTVYQPQHF.

Written as DNA, the CDR3 is TGTGCCAGCTCCCCCGGGACTAGCGGGGGATCCCCTTACTTC. This gives the protein CASSPGTSGGSPYF. The V call is TRBV18, the J call TRBJ2-7, with 14 bases that match TRBD2. The ends lost 6 bases at V and 13 bases at J; junction bases unmatched: 11. The CDR3 runs to 14 residues. Germline values: CDR1 KGHSH, CDR2 LQKENI.

Of note for this clone: Other DNA sequences in the sample encode the same CDR3. The rearrangement joins TRBV5-6 to TRBJ1-5; 8 nucleotides line up with TRBD1. The V gene end was trimmed by 0 bases and the J gene end by 4 bases; junction bases not matched to a gene: 12. This CDR3 contains 18 residues. Germline-derived CDR1 and CDR2 are SGHDT and YYEEEE. Here the CDR3 DNA reads TGTGCCAGCAGCTTGGGACCTATTGGACAGGGAAGAAATCAGCCCCAGCATTTT. It yields the protein CASSLGPIGQGRNQPQHF.

This clone was detected only once. The rearrangement links TRBV7-9 to TRBJ2-7; the D gene is possibly TRBD1 (5 bases). CDR3 length equals 12 residues. The V gene lost 5 bases and the J gene lost 5 bases, with 10 bases spanning the gap. The germline gives CDR1 SEHNR, CDR2 FQNEAQ (reference sequence). This CDR3 is CASSQGDDEQYF. CDR3 sequence (DNA): TGTGCCAGCAGCCAAGGGGATGACGAGCAGTACTTC.

The chain employs TRBV5-6 and TRBJ2-2, with 7 bases identical to TRBD1. Germline lookup yields CDR1 SGHDT and CDR2 YYEEEE. V lost 1 base, J lost 6 bases, and 0 bases stayed unmatched. This CDR3 has 13 residues. DNA of the CDR3: TGTGCCAGCAGCTTGAGGGGGCCCGGGGAGCTGTTTTTT. As protein: CASSLRGPGELFF.

This chain joins TRBV13 and TRBJ1-2; a weak D match, TRBD1 (6 bases). V was clipped by 3 bases and J by 5 bases, with 13 bases between them. The CDR3 has 14 residues. Germline lookup yields CDR1 PRHDT and CDR2 FYEKMQ (reference sequence). The CDR3 here is CASSFRGGGYGYTF. The DNA of the CDR3 is TGTGCCAGCAGCTTCCGGGGAGGGGGTTATGGCTACACCTTC.

This clone was found once. The chain combines TRBV5-1 with TRBJ1-2; possibly TRBD1 for D (5 bases). Germline V gene data show CDR1 as SGHRS and CDR2 as YFSETQ. The CDR3 loop spans 13 amino acids. Trimming removed 4 bases from V and 2 bases from J, with 9 bases in between. The CDR3 protein is CASSRRTNYGYTF. The CDR3, as DNA: TGCGCCAGCAGCCGCCGGACAAACTATGGCTACACCTTC.

V gene TRBV7-3 combines with J gene TRBJ2-1, with a tentative D call TRBD2 (7 bases). CDR1 is SGHTA and CDR2 is FQGTGA in the germline V gene. CDR3 length: 17 residues. Trimming stripped 0 bases from V and 5 bases from J, with 17 bases between. Here the CDR3 DNA reads TGTGCCAGCAGCTTAACGGGGGGGCCGGGGGTTGACAATGAGCAGTTCTTC. This translates into CASSLTGGPGVDNEQFF.

V gene TRBV7-2 combines with J gene TRBJ2-7, with 9 bases matching TRBD1. The V and J ends lost 3 bases and 1 base, in that order; junction bases with no gene match: 7. Germline V gives CDR1 SGHTA, CDR2 FQGNSA. The CDR3 length is 16 residues. The CDR3 DNA sequence: TGTGCCAGCAGCTTGTCATGGGACAGGGCTTCCTACGAGCAGTACTTC. Translation: CASSLSWDRASYEQYF.

The rearrangement joins TRBV20-1 to TRBJ1-1; no firm D call. The germline CDR1 and CDR2 sequences are DFQATT and SNEGSKA (reference sequence). This CDR3 spans 11 amino acids. Here the CDR3 reads CRAPKNTEAFF. CDR3 DNA sequence: TGCAGGGCCCCAAAAAACACTGAAGCTTTCTTT.

The chain is built from TRBV7-3 and TRBJ1-5; no firm D call. CDR3 length: 15 residues. The ends were cut back, 1 base at V and 0 bases at J, with 7 bases in the middle. The germline gives CDR1 SGHTA, CDR2 FQGTGA. The CDR3 DNA reads TGTGCCAGCAGCTTAAGGTCATCTAGCAATCAGCCCCAGCATTTT. Translating gives CASSLRSSSNQPQHF.

The count of this clone is one. The gene calls are TRBV6-6 and TRBJ2-2; TRBD2 aligns across 11 bases. Trimming cost V 6 bases and J 5 bases; bases outside gene matches: 5. Per germline, CDR1 MNHNY and CDR2 SVGAGI (reference sequence). The CDR3 length is 15 residues. The CDR3: CASRLAGDGTGELFF. In nucleotides, the CDR3 is TGTGCCAGCAGACTAGCGGGGGATGGAACCGGGGAGCTGTTTTTT.

This clone occurred a few times. The chain couples TRBV11-3 to TRBJ1-6; perhaps TRBD1 as D (6 bases). Germline CDR1 SGHNT, CDR2 YENEEA. V lost 4 bases and J lost 10, with 14 bases in between. This CDR3 has 14 amino acids. CDR3 DNA: TGTGCCAGCAGCTCGGGGGGCAAGTACTCACCCCTCCACTTT. Amino acids: CASSSGGKYSPLHF.

The J gene is TRBJ2-5, the V gene TRBV19, with TRBD1 matching over 8 bases. This CDR3 spans 14 amino acids. Germline V gene sequence: CDR1 LNHDA, CDR2 SQIVND (reference sequence). J gave up 4 bases and V 6 bases, and 7 bases lay outside the gene matches. The CDR3 DNA reads TGTGCCAGTAGCATCGGACAGGGTGGAGAGACCCAGTACTTC. The encoded protein is CASSIGQGGETQYF.

The chain combines TRBV14 with TRBJ2-5, with a tentative D call TRBD2 (5 bases). V was cut by 3 bases and J by 4 bases, with 9 bases left in between. CDR1 and CDR2 (germline): SGHDN, FVKESK. The CDR3 length is 13 residues. CDR3 in amino acids: CASSHFRGETQYF. The CDR3 DNA is TGTGCCAGCAGCCATTTTCGGGGAGAGACCCAGTACTTC.